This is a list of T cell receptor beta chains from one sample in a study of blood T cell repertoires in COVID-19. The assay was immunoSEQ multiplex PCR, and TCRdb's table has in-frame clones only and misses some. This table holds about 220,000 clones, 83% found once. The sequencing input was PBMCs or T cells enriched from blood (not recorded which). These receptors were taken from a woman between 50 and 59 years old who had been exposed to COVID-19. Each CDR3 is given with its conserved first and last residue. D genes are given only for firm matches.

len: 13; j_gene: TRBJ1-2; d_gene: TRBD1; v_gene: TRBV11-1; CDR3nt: TGTGCCAGCAGCTACGGGACAGGGAAAGGCTACACCTTC; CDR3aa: CASSYGTGKGYTF
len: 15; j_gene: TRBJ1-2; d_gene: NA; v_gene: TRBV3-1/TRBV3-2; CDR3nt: TGTGCCAGCAGCCAAGCGATTCAGGGGTTCTATGGCTACACCTTC; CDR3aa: CASSQAIQGFYGYTF
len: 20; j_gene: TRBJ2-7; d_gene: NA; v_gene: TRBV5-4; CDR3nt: TGTGCCAGCAGTCTTCAGGTGGGCCGTTTTCCGAACCTTAACTCCTACGAGCAGTACTTC; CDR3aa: CASSLQVGRFPNLNSYEQYF
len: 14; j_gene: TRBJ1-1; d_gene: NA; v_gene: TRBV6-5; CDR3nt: TGTGCCAGCCAAAGGGGGACCCCGGGCACTGAAGCTTTCTTT; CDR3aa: CASQRGTPGTEAFF
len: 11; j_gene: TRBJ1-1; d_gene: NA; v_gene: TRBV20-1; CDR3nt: TGCAGTGCTAGAGGGACAGAGGCAGCTTTCTTT; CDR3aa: CSARGTEAAFF
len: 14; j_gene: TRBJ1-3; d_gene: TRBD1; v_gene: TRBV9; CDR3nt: TGTGCCAGCGGACAGGACGTTGGTGGAAACACCATATATTTT; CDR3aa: CASGQDVGGNTIYF
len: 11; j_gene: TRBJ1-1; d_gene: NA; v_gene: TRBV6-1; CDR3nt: TGTGCCAGCAGTGAACAGGTTGAAGCTTTCTTT; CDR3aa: CASSEQVEAFF
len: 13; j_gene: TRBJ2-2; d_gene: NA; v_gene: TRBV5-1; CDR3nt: TGCGCCAGCCATACAGGGAGCACCGGGGAGCTGTTTTTT; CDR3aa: CASHTGSTGELFF
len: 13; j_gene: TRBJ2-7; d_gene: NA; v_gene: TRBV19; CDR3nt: TGTGCCAGTAGTTCAGGGGTGCCCTACGAGCAGTACTTC; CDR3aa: CASSSGVPYEQYF
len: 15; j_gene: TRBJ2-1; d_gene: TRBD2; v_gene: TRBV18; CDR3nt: TGTGCCAGCTCACCGCGGGACGGCGGGAGTAATGAGCAGTTCTTC; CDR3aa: CASSPRDGGSNEQFF
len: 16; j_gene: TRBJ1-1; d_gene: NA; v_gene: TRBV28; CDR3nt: TGTGCCAGCAGTTTAGGGGGGGGCCTAAGGGACACTGAAGCTTTCTTT; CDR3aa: CASSLGGGLRDTEAFF
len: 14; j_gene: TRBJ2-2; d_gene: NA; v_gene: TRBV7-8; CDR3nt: TGTGCCAGCAGCCCCGGGATCGGGACCGGGGAGCTGTTTTTT; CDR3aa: CASSPGIGTGELFF
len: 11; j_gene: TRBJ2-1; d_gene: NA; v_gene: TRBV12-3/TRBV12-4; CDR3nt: TGTGCCATTAGCGGACTTGGGGAGCAGTTCTTC; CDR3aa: CAISGLGEQFF
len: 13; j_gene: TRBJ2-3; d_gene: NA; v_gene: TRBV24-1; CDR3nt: TGTGCCACCGGGGGCCCCAGCACAGATACGCAGTATTTT; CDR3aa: CATGGPSTDTQYF
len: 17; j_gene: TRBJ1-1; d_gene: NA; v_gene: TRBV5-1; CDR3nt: TGCGCCAGCAGCCGACAGCCACTAAACCCTATGAACACTGAAGCTTTCTTT; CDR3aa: CASSRQPLNPMNTEAFF
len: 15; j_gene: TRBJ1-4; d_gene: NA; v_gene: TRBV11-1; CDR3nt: TGTGCCAGCAGCCTCCGGTCGGGAATGAATGAAAAACTGTTTTTT; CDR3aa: CASSLRSGMNEKLFF
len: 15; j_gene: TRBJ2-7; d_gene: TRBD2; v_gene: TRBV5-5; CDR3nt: TGTGCCAGCAGCTCCGAGGGACTAGCGGGGCGCGAGCAGTACTTC; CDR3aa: CASSSEGLAGREQYF
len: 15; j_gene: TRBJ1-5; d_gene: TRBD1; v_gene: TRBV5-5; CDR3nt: TGTGCCAGCAGCTTGGGGGTCCTAGGGGGCCAGACCCAGCATTTT; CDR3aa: CASSLGVLGGQTQHF
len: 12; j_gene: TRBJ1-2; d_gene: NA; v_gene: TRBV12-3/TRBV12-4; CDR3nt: TGTGCCAGCAGTGGTAGTAACTATGGCTACACCTTC; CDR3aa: CASSGSNYGYTF
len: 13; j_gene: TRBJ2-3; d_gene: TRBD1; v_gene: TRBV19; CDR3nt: TGTGCCAGTGGGGGACAGGGGTTGAATACGCAGTATTTT; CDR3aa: CASGGQGLNTQYF
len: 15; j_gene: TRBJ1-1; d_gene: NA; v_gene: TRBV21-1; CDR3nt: TGTGCCAGCAGCAAAAAGACGGAGATGAACACTGAAGCTTTCTTT; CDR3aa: CASSKKTEMNTEAFF
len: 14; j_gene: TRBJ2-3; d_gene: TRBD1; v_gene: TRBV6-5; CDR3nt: TGTGCCAGCAGAGCCGGGACAGGCACAGATACGCAGTATTTT; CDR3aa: CASRAGTGTDTQYF
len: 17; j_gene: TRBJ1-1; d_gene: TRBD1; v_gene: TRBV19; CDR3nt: TGTGCCAGTCTTTCGGGTCTGGGACAGGGCGGGGACACTGAAGCTTTCTTT; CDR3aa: CASLSGLGQGGDTEAFF
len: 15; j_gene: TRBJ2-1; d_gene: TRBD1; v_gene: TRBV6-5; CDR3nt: TGTGCCAGCAGCCGCTGGACAGGGAGTGGCAATGAGCAGTTCTTC; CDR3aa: CASSRWTGSGNEQFF
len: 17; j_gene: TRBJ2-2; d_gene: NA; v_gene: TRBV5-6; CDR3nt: TGTGCCAGCAGTAAACGACTGAACCATTTTAACACCGGGGAGCTGTTTTTT; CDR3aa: CASSKRLNHFNTGELFF
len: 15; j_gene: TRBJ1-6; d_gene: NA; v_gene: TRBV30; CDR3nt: TGTGCCTGGAGAATCCCAACAGGCTATAATTCACCCCTCCACTTT; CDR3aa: CAWRIPTGYNSPLHF